This T cell receptor (beta chain) stems from a study of cytomegalovirus exposure and HLA in healthy donors. V was cut by 0 bases and J by 8 bases, with 12 bases left in between. The CDR3 consists of 14 residues. The germline V gene has CDR1 SGDLS and CDR2 YYNGEE. 60 Vbeta and 13 Jbeta primers were used in PCR. Repertoires were generated with immunoSEQ multiplex PCR, while TCRdb's copy carries only in-frame clones and drops some. The table has 100,000 or so clones, less than 85% seen once. Sequencing was done on a sample of PBMCs. The chain is built from TRBV9 and TRBJ2-1, with D possibly being TRBD2 (5 bases). The TCR originated in a man in his forties or fifties in good health and CMV-seropositive. CDR3 amino acids: CASSVGPSSHEQFF. The CDR3 DNA reads as TGTGCCAGCAGCGTAGGTCCTAGCAGTCATGAGCAGTTCTTC.